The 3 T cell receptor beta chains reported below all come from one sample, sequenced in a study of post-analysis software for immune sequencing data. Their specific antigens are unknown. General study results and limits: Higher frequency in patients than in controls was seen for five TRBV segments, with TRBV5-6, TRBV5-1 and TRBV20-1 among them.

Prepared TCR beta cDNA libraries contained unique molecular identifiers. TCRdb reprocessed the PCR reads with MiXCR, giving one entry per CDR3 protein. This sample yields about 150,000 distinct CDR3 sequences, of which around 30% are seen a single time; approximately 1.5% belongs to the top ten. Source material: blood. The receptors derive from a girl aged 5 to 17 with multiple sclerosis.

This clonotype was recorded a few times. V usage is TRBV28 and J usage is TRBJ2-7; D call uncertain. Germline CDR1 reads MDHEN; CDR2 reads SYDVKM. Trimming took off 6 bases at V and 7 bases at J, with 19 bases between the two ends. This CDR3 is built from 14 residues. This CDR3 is CASSRLTEHGEQYF. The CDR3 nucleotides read TGTGCCAGCAGCCGTCTAACGGAGCACGGGGAGCAGTACTTC.

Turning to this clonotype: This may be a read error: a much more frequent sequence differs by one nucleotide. The CDR3 spells CASSLAGSSSYNERFF. The CDR3, as DNA: TGTGCCAGCAGCTTAGCAGGCTCGAGCTCCTACAATGAGCGGTTCTTC. This rearrangement joins TRBV7-2 to TRBJ2-1; no definite D call. The CDR3 contains 16 residues. Looked up from germline, CDR1 is SGHTA and CDR2 is FQGNSA.

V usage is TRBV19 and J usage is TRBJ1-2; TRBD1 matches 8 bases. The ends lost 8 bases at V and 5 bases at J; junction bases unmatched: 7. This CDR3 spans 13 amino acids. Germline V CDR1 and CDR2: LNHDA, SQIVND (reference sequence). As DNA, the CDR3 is TGTGCCAGTCGGACAGGGAAGACGTATGGCTACACCTTC. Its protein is CASRTGKTYGYTF.